This entry lists 17 T cell receptor beta chains sequenced from one sample in a study of metastatic and nonmetastatic thyroid tumors. TCRdb re-analyzed the PCR reads through MiXCR. The sample yields around 20,000 clones, less than 35% seen once. Not a single patient had been given any form of treatment at any point before undergoing thyroid surgery. Sequenced sample: adjacent normal tissue. The receptors stem from a female donor with papillary thyroid cancer or a benign thyroid nodule (not recorded which). Some clones in this sample may be carry-over from other donors' samples.

Concerning this clone: The conserved phenylalanine or tryptophan is not found at the CDR3 terminus, so this likely reflects a read error. No DNA is shown, since the ends of the CDR3 on it are uncertain; the CDR3 is the one TCRdb lists. This chain links TRBV6-1 with TRBJ1-2; TRBD1 is taken as the D call from the table, unchecked against the DNA. From germline, CDR1 is MNHNS and CDR2 SASEGT. From its first to its last residue, the CDR3 has 10 amino acids. The CDR3 loop reads CASSRDRNTY.

This clone was counted between two and nine times. The V and J genes are TRBV2 and TRBJ2-5; 11 positions match TRBD1. Germline V gene lookup returns CDR1 SNHLY and CDR2 FYNNEI. The CDR3 length is 16 residues. V lost 7 bases, J lost 1 base, and 8 bases stayed unmatched. The CDR3, as DNA: TGTGCCAGCACTGGCCCGGGACAGGGGGGCCAAGAGACCCAGTACTTC. Translating it yields CASTGPGQGGQETQYF.

This clone was detected a few times. The chain recombines TRBV12-3 or TRBV12-4 with TRBJ2-1; 7 bases align to TRBD2. This CDR3 contains 13 residues. Trimming took 4 bases from V and 9 from J; bases not matched to a gene: 6. The CDR3 region has the DNA TGTGCCAGCAGTTGGGGGGGAGTGCCTGAGCAGTTCTTC. It is translated as CASSWGGVPEQFF.

This clone was seen more than once but under ten times. The rearrangement links TRBV6-1 to TRBJ1-1; possible D gene TRBD1, 6 bases. Trimming left V 5 bases short and J 7 bases short, with 11 bases between. This CDR3 has 12 residues. Germline-derived CDR1 and CDR2 are MNHNS and SASEGT. The CDR3 loop reads CASSNTGFEAFF. The CDR3 nucleotides are TGTGCCAGCAGTAATACAGGGTTTGAAGCTTTCTTT.

This clone was recorded only once. This rearrangement joins TRBV5-4 to TRBJ2-2; 9 bases line up with TRBD1. The CDR3 spans 15 residues. Germline lookup yields CDR1 SGHNT and CDR2 YYREEE (reference sequence). V was clipped by 3 bases and J by 7 bases; unmatched bases: 7. The CDR3 loop is CASSYGQGTNGELFF. The CDR3 DNA reads TGTGCCAGCAGCTACGGACAGGGGACGAACGGGGAGCTGTTTTTT. Supplemented by reference TRBV5-4 and TRBJ2-2, the full variable domain reads ETGVTQSPTHLIKTRGQQVTLRCSSQSGHNTVSWYQQALGQGPQFIFQYYREEENGRGNFPPRFSGLQFPNYSSELNVNALELDDSALYLCASSYGQGTNGELFFGEGSRLTVL.

This clone has just a few counts. The chain recombines TRBV12-3 or TRBV12-4 with TRBJ2-7; 14 bases fit TRBD2. The CDR3 is made up of 14 amino acids. J lost 4 bases, V lost 8 bases, and 4 bases had no gene match. The DNA of the CDR3 is TGTGCCAGCTCGGGACTAGCGGGAGATTACGAGCAGTACTTC. This codes for CASSGLAGDYEQYF.

V and J are TRBV6-1 and TRBJ1-3, with unresolved D. The ends were cut back, 6 bases at V and 0 bases at J, with 9 bases in the middle. The CDR3 is 14 residues long. Looked up from germline, CDR1 is MNHNS and CDR2 is SASEGT. CDR3 loop: CASSEQNSGNTIYF. DNA for the CDR3: TGTGCCAGCAGCGAACAGAACTCTGGAAACACCATATATTTT.

The chain uses TRBV6-1 and TRBJ2-2; TRBD2 aligns across 9 bases. Germline V lookup: CDR1 MNHNS, CDR2 SASEGT. The length of the CDR3 is 14 residues. The V and J ends lost 5 bases and 6 bases, in that order; junction bases with no gene match: 4. This chain's CDR3 is CASSPPSGAGELFF. The CDR3 DNA reads TGTGCCAGCAGTCCCCCTAGCGGGGCCGGGGAGCTGTTTTTT.

This clone was seen only a few times. The chain's CDR3 is CASSIAGESGELFF. The CDR3 DNA reads as TGTGCCAGCAGCATAGCGGGAGAGTCCGGGGAGCTGTTTTTT. This chain uses TRBV12-3 or TRBV12-4 with TRBJ2-2; 9 bases fit TRBD2. Germline trimming cut 6 bases from V and 6 bases from J; bases unmatched to any gene: 5. This CDR3 comprises 14 residues.

This clone is classed as medium-sized. The chain carries TRBV2 and TRBJ1-6; TRBD1 might be the D (6 bases). Deletions cut 1 base from V and 10 bases from J, with 14 bases between. Germline assignment: CDR1 SNHLY and CDR2 FYNNEI. The CDR3 extends over 15 amino acids. In DNA, the CDR3 is TGTGCCAGCAGTGAAGTTTCACAGGGAGGCTCACCCCTCCACTTT. This encodes CASSEVSQGGSPLHF.

In its sample, this clone was seen many times. Other DNA sequences within the sample encode an identical CDR3. The genes are TRBV6-1 and TRBJ1-5; possibly TRBD1 for D (5 bases). This CDR3 contains 16 residues. The V gene lost 6 bases and the J gene lost 4 bases, with 19 bases spanning the gap. The germline V gene encodes CDR1 MNHNS and CDR2 SASEGT. As DNA, the CDR3 is TGTGCCAGCAGCGCTGCTGTGGGGCAGGGTAATCAGCCCCAGCATTTT. It encodes CASSAAVGQGNQPQHF.

This clone occurred many times. The chain couples TRBV7-9 to TRBJ1-2; D gene uncertain. Trimming took 2 bases from V and 1 from J, leaving 11 bases between them. The CDR3 is 15 amino acids. Per the germline V gene, CDR1 is SEHNR and CDR2 is FQNEAQ (reference sequence). CDR3 bases: TGTGCCAGCAGCTTACTTCTCGAGGGTAACTATGGCTACACCTTC. It encodes CASSLLLEGNYGYTF.

The V and J genes are TRBV2 and TRBJ1-1; 7 nucleotides agree with TRBD1. The CDR3 extends over 13 amino acids. Germline V lookup: CDR1 SNHLY, CDR2 FYNNEI. V gave up 10 bases and J gave up 1 base; unmatched junction bases: 6. In DNA form, the CDR3 reads TGTGCCACCTCGGGACAGAGGAACACTGAAGCTTTCTTT. Translation gives CATSGQRNTEAFF.

A few counts support this clone. This chain links TRBV20-1 with TRBJ1-2; TRBD1 might be the D (5 bases). The CDR3 sequence is 14 residues long. Trimming removed 0 bases at V and 4 bases at J, with 12 bases between. Germline V gene sequence: CDR1 DFQATT, CDR2 SNEGSKA (reference sequence). The CDR3 DNA is TGCAGTGCTAGAGATCGGGGCCTAGTCTATGGCTACACCTTC. It specifies CSARDRGLVYGYTF.

This clone is labeled medium-sized (0.01 to 0.1%). The V gene is TRBV2, the J gene TRBJ1-2; D might be TRBD1 (5 bases). The CDR3 has 14 residues. Germline V gives CDR1 SNHLY, CDR2 FYNNEI. V dropped 6 bases and J dropped 4 bases, with 15 bases sitting between them. The CDR3 loop reads CASRGEGGIYGYTF. The CDR3 DNA sequence: TGTGCCAGCAGGGGGGAAGGAGGGATCTATGGCTACACCTTC.

Many counts were recorded for this clone. The chain uses TRBV5-1 and TRBJ2-1, with 7 nucleotides matching TRBD1. V trimming: 0 bases; J trimming: 4 bases; junction bases outside the gene matches: 4. The CDR3 has 15 residues. Germline V gene lookup returns CDR1 SGHRS and CDR2 YFSETQ. CDR3 amino acids: CASSLAAGGYNEQFF. As DNA, the CDR3 is TGCGCCAGCAGCTTGGCGGCAGGGGGTTACAATGAGCAGTTCTTC.

The chain joins TRBV20-1 to TRBJ1-2, with unresolved D. Looked up from germline, CDR1 is DFQATT and CDR2 is SNEGSKA (reference sequence). The CDR3 contains 13 residues. Deletions cut 0 bases from V and 2 bases from J, with 7 bases between. The CDR3 nucleotides are TGCAGTGCTAGAGACCCAGTCAACTATGGCTACACCTTC. It is translated as CSARDPVNYGYTF.